The rows below give T cell receptor beta chains drawn from one sample of a study of blood T cells in healthy people across ages. TCRdb re-called the 5' RACE reads with MiXCR, one entry per CDR3 protein. The sample lists about 1,400,000 distinct CDR3 sequences, 45% to 70% seen once, with 6.5% to 8.5% in the top ten. Sequencing input: blood. The receptors were sampled from a man in his late teens or twenties in good health. Each CDR3 is given with its conserved first and last residue. The D gene is left open where the match is weak. Not all rows give a size; the values are once, few, many and, for expanded clones, a class.

v_call: TRBV6-5; clone_size: NA; j_call: TRBJ2-1; d_call: TRBD2; cdr3_nt: TGTGCCAGCAGCTACCTGAGTAGTGGGGCGGGGGGAGTTGAGCAGTTCTTC; cdr3_aa: CASSYLSSGAGGVEQFF
v_call: TRBV6-2/TRBV6-3; clone_size: NA; j_call: TRBJ1-6; d_call: NA; cdr3_nt: TGTGCCAGCAGCCCGGACGGGGCCCTCACCCTCCACTTT; cdr3_aa: CASSPDGALTLHF
v_call: TRBV12-3/TRBV12-4; clone_size: few; j_call: TRBJ1-1; d_call: NA; cdr3_nt: TGTGCCAGCAGTTTAGGGTGGGGGGCCATGAACACTGAAGCTTTCTTT; cdr3_aa: CASSLGWGAMNTEAFF
v_call: TRBV20-1; clone_size: NA; j_call: TRBJ2-3; d_call: TRBD2; cdr3_nt: TGCAGTGCTAGTATGGCGGGGGGGCGCACAGATACGCAGTATTTT; cdr3_aa: CSASMAGGRTDTQYF
v_call: TRBV6-5; clone_size: NA; j_call: TRBJ2-3; d_call: NA; cdr3_nt: TGTGCCAGCAGACGGACAGGCACAGATACGCAGTATTTT; cdr3_aa: CASRRTGTDTQYF
v_call: TRBV6-5; clone_size: NA; j_call: TRBJ2-1; d_call: TRBD1; cdr3_nt: TGTGCCAGCAGACACGGACAGGGCGCCTACAATGAGCAGTTCTTC; cdr3_aa: CASRHGQGAYNEQFF
v_call: TRBV7-9; clone_size: few; j_call: TRBJ2-5; d_call: NA; cdr3_nt: TGTGCCAGCAGCCTCGACAGGAACAAAGAGACCCAGTACTTC; cdr3_aa: CASSLDRNKETQYF
v_call: TRBV4-2; clone_size: NA; j_call: TRBJ2-7; d_call: NA; cdr3_nt: TGTGCCAGCAGCCAAGCGGGCGGGGCCGACTACGAGCAGTACTTC; cdr3_aa: CASSQAGGADYEQYF
v_call: TRBV10-3; clone_size: NA; j_call: TRBJ1-2; d_call: NA; cdr3_nt: TGTGCCATCAGTGACCAGAGATCCGATGGCTACACCTTC; cdr3_aa: CAISDQRSDGYTF
v_call: TRBV7-9; clone_size: NA; j_call: TRBJ1-3; d_call: NA; cdr3_nt: TGTGCCAGCAGCTTAATAACTGGAAACACCATATATTTT; cdr3_aa: CASSLITGNTIYF
v_call: TRBV18; clone_size: NA; j_call: TRBJ2-3; d_call: TRBD2; cdr3_nt: TGTGCCAGCTCACCATTGCGGGGGGTGTCAGATACGCAGTATTTT; cdr3_aa: CASSPLRGVSDTQYF
v_call: TRBV7-2; clone_size: NA; j_call: TRBJ2-1; d_call: TRBD1; cdr3_nt: TGTGCCAGCAGCTTAGTTCCGGGACAGGGGATAGGCGAGCAGTTCTTC; cdr3_aa: CASSLVPGQGIGEQFF
v_call: TRBV6-4; clone_size: NA; j_call: TRBJ2-1; d_call: NA; cdr3_nt: TGTGCCAGCAGTGACTCAGGGCGGCGTCCCTACAATGAGCAGTTCTTC; cdr3_aa: CASSDSGRRPYNEQFF
v_call: TRBV6-6; clone_size: NA; j_call: TRBJ2-7; d_call: NA; cdr3_nt: TGTGCCAGCAGTTCGGACTCGACGGGCTACGAGCAGTACTTC; cdr3_aa: CASSSDSTGYEQYF
v_call: TRBV21-1; clone_size: NA; j_call: TRBJ2-1; d_call: NA; cdr3_nt: TGTGCCGGTTGGGCCGGCGACTCCACGAGACTAGCGGGAGAAAATAGCTCCTACAATGAGCAGTTCTTC; cdr3_aa: CAGWAGDSTRLAGENSSYNEQFF
v_call: TRBV27; clone_size: NA; j_call: TRBJ2-7; d_call: NA; cdr3_nt: TGTGCCAGCAGGCCGGGACAATTAAACTACGAGCAGTACTTC; cdr3_aa: CASRPGQLNYEQYF
v_call: TRBV12-3/TRBV12-4; clone_size: NA; j_call: TRBJ2-5; d_call: NA; cdr3_nt: TGTGCCAGCAGTCCCAGACCAGTGAAGACCCAGTACTTC; cdr3_aa: CASSPRPVKTQYF
v_call: TRBV20-1; clone_size: NA; j_call: TRBJ1-5; d_call: NA; cdr3_nt: TGCAGTTCAGGTCGTCGGCTTCAGCCCCAGCATTTT; cdr3_aa: CSSGRRLQPQHF
v_call: TRBV11-3; clone_size: NA; j_call: TRBJ2-1; d_call: NA; cdr3_nt: TGTGCCAGCAGTCGGGCGGGGACGTTCAATGAGCAGTTCTTC; cdr3_aa: CASSRAGTFNEQFF
v_call: TRBV21-1; clone_size: few; j_call: TRBJ2-4; d_call: NA; cdr3_nt: TGTGCCAGCAGCAAGCCCAGGGAGGAAAACATTCAGTACTTC; cdr3_aa: CASSKPREENIQYF
v_call: TRBV6-5; clone_size: NA; j_call: TRBJ2-5; d_call: NA; cdr3_nt: TGTGCCGGCTTCCCTAGGGCGTTCGGGACAGAGACCCAGTACTTC; cdr3_aa: CAGFPRAFGTETQYF
v_call: TRBV6-5; clone_size: NA; j_call: TRBJ2-3; d_call: NA; cdr3_nt: TGTGCCAGCAGCCGAACGGCTACAGTTATCACAGATACGCAGTATTTT; cdr3_aa: CASSRTATVITDTQYF
v_call: TRBV6-6; clone_size: NA; j_call: TRBJ2-5; d_call: TRBD2; cdr3_nt: TGTGCCAGCAGGGGACTAGCGGGGTGGGTGCAGTACTTC; cdr3_aa: CASRGLAGWVQYF
v_call: TRBV15; clone_size: NA; j_call: TRBJ1-6; d_call: NA; cdr3_nt: TGTGCCACGCTAAACGGCAATTCACCCCTCCACTTT; cdr3_aa: CATLNGNSPLHF
v_call: TRBV4-1; clone_size: NA; j_call: TRBJ2-5; d_call: TRBD1; cdr3_nt: TGCGCCAGCAGCGACGGACAGGGCATTCGAGAGACCCAGTACTTC; cdr3_aa: CASSDGQGIRETQYF
v_call: TRBV29-1; clone_size: NA; j_call: TRBJ2-5; d_call: TRBD1; cdr3_nt: TGCAGCGGCGGACAGGTCCACGAGACCCAGTACTTC; cdr3_aa: CSGGQVHETQYF
v_call: TRBV20-1; clone_size: NA; j_call: TRBJ2-7; d_call: TRBD2; cdr3_nt: TGCAGTGCTAGTTCTAGCGGGAGGGGGGACGACGAGCAGTACTTC; cdr3_aa: CSASSSGRGDDEQYF
v_call: TRBV29-1; clone_size: NA; j_call: TRBJ2-7; d_call: NA; cdr3_nt: TGCAGCGTTGAACGGAGGGCCCTATGGAATGAGCAGTACTTC; cdr3_aa: CSVERRALWNEQYF
v_call: TRBV5-1; clone_size: NA; j_call: TRBJ2-7; d_call: TRBD1; cdr3_nt: TGCGCCAGCAGCATTAGACAGGGGCGTACCTACGAGCAGTACTTC; cdr3_aa: CASSIRQGRTYEQYF
v_call: TRBV29-1; clone_size: once; j_call: TRBJ2-7; d_call: TRBD2; cdr3_nt: TGCAGCGTGGGGGAGGGCCCTTTATTCGAGCAGTACTTC; cdr3_aa: CSVGEGPLFEQYF
v_call: TRBV7-8; clone_size: few; j_call: TRBJ2-3; d_call: NA; cdr3_nt: TGTGCCAGCAGCTTACGGTCTAGCACAGATACGCAGTATTTT; cdr3_aa: CASSLRSSTDTQYF
v_call: TRBV20-1; clone_size: few; j_call: TRBJ2-5; d_call: TRBD2; cdr3_nt: TGCAGTGCCCGGGACTACCGCAGTGAGACCCAGTACTTC; cdr3_aa: CSARDYRSETQYF